These 26 T cell receptor beta chains were all obtained from the same sample, sequenced in a study of cytomegalovirus exposure and HLA in healthy donors. 60 Vbeta and 13 Jbeta primers were used in PCR. The protocol was immunoSEQ multiplex PCR, while the TCRdb copy is restricted to in-frame clones and leaves out a portion. The sample consists of 150,000 to 200,000 clones, 68% of them appearing once. Source material: PBMCs. All receptors come from a woman younger than 30 in good health and CMV-seropositive.

This sequence joins TRBV15 and TRBJ1-1; tentatively, D is TRBD1 (5 bases). Germline V gene lookup returns CDR1 LNHNV and CDR2 YYDKDF (reference sequence). With 0 bases removed from V and 6 bases from J, the gap between germline ends came to 5 bases. This CDR3 contains 12 residues. CDR3 in amino acids: CATSRDRAEAFF. In nucleotides, the CDR3 is TGTGCCACCAGCAGAGACAGGGCTGAAGCTTTCTTT.

The V and J genes are TRBV9 and TRBJ2-5, with D possibly being TRBD1 (6 bases). This CDR3 has 15 residues. The germline V and J ends were trimmed by 0 bases and 5 bases, with 14 bases remaining between them. The germline V gene has CDR1 SGDLS and CDR2 YYNGEE. The CDR3 is CASSVGGPGSETQYF. DNA of the CDR3: TGTGCCAGCAGCGTAGGGGGGCCCGGATCGGAGACCCAGTACTTC.

This clone has only one observation. V is TRBV27 and J is TRBJ1-1, with 7 positions matching TRBD1. V shed 11 bases and J 5 bases; nucleotides not matched to a gene: 8. This CDR3 spans 12 amino acids. The germline V gene encodes CDR1 MNHEY and CDR2 SMNVEV (reference sequence). The CDR3 DNA sequence: TGTGCCGTCCGAGGGGGCGGGACTGAAGCTTTCTTT. This encodes CAVRGGGTEAFF.

V and J are TRBV6-5 and TRBJ1-5, with D unresolved. V was shortened by 0 bases and J by 3 bases, with 9 bases between the two germline ends. This CDR3 has 15 residues. Germline CDR1 is MNHEY and CDR2 is SVGAGI. CDR3 loop: CASSYSPGNNQPQHF. CDR3 nucleotide sequence: TGTGCCAGCAGTTACTCGCCAGGTAACAATCAGCCCCAGCATTTT.

The CDR3, as DNA: TGTGCCAGCAGTGGGGTAGGGGTCGAGCAGTACTTC. Amino acid sequence: CASSGVGVEQYF. The chain joins TRBV6-1 to TRBJ2-7; maybe TRBD1 (5 bases). The germline CDR1 and CDR2 sequences are MNHNS and SASEGT. The V gene lost 4 bases and the J gene lost 6 bases, with 10 bases spanning the gap. This CDR3 has 12 amino acids.

In this sample, this clone turned up a few times. This rearrangement joins TRBV7-2 to TRBJ1-2, with 7 bases fitting TRBD1. Germline CDR1 SGHTA, CDR2 FQGNSA. With V trimmed by 7 bases and J by 5 bases, 7 bases remained unmatched. The CDR3 has 13 amino acids. The CDR3 is CASTPDRVYGYTF. CDR3 coding DNA: TGTGCCAGCACCCCTGACAGGGTTTATGGCTACACCTTC.

The chain uses TRBV7-2 and TRBJ2-7, with D unclear. V gave up 3 bases and J gave up 3 bases, with 9 bases separating them. The CDR3 contains 13 residues. CDR1 is SGHTA and CDR2 is FQGNSA in the germline V gene. The CDR3 coding sequence is TGTGCCAGCAGCTTTACGAGAGTCTACGAGCAGTACTTC. Residues: CASSFTRVYEQYF. The full variable domain, completed using reference TRBV7-2 and TRBJ2-7, is GAGVSQSPSNKVTEKGKDVELRCDPISGHTALYWYRQSLGQGLEFLIYFQGNSAPDKSGLPSDRFSAERTGGSVSTLTIQRTQQEDSAVYLCASSFTRVYEQYFGPGTRLTVT.

J is TRBJ2-2 and V is TRBV7-6, with 13 bases fitting TRBD2. This CDR3 is 17 amino acids long. V lost 4 bases and J lost 5; bases outside the gene matches: 7. Germline CDR1 is SGHVS and CDR2 is FNYEAQ. The CDR3 is CASSSWTSGSGTGELFF. The CDR3 DNA follows: TGTGCCAGCAGCTCATGGACTAGCGGGAGTGGAACCGGGGAGCTGTTTTTT.

The J gene is TRBJ1-1, the V gene TRBV5-1; the match to TRBD1 covers 9 bases. With 0 bases clipped from V and 10 bases from J, the junction kept 10 bases outside the gene matches. The germline CDR1 and CDR2 sequences are SGHRS and YFSETQ. The CDR3 has 15 residues. In DNA form, the CDR3 reads TGCGCCAGCAGCTTGGTCGGACAGGGGTTATCGGCAGCTTTCTTT. This encodes CASSLVGQGLSAAFF.

The chain recombines TRBV19 with TRBJ2-3, with 9 bases fitting TRBD2. This CDR3 region has 13 residues. CDR1 is LNHDA, CDR2 SQIVND, per germline (reference sequence). Trimming at V came to 8 bases and at J to 2 bases, leaving 2 bases not matched to a gene. CDR3 sequence: CASRTSATDTQYF. The CDR3 DNA is TGTGCCAGTCGGACTAGCGCCACAGATACGCAGTATTTT.

The chain combines TRBV9 with TRBJ2-1; tentatively, D is TRBD1 (5 bases). CDR1 is SGDLS and CDR2 is YYNGEE in the germline V gene. This CDR3 contains 15 residues. V was cut by 5 bases and J by 0 bases, with 12 bases left in between. CDR3 amino acids: CASSAGMSSYNEQFF. The DNA for the CDR3 is TGTGCCAGCAGTGCAGGGATGAGCTCCTACAATGAGCAGTTCTTC.

The chain links TRBV10-3 to TRBJ2-1; tentatively, D is TRBD2 (5 bases). Germline CDR1 ENHRY, CDR2 SYGVKD. The CDR3 loop spans 13 amino acids. V was trimmed by 6 bases and J by 8 bases, leaving 14 bases between them. The CDR3 protein is CAIRGRGNDEQFF. Here the CDR3 DNA reads TGTGCCATCAGAGGTCGGGGTAACGATGAGCAGTTCTTC.

Of note for this clone: One end of the junction fails to match germline, which may point to a read error. The same CDR3 also results from other DNA sequences found in this sample. V usage is TRBV7-9 and J usage is TRBJ1-6; 8 bases align to TRBD1. Per the germline V gene, CDR1 is SEHNR and CDR2 is FQNEAQ (reference sequence). There are 17 residues in the CDR3. The CDR3 loop is CASSMSPGGSYNSPLHF. CDR3 in DNA: TGTGCCAGCAGCATGAGCCCAGGGGGCTCCTATAATTCCCCCCTCCACTTT.

This clone was observed a few times. The J gene is TRBJ2-7, the V gene TRBV28, with TRBD1 matching over 7 bases. V shed 6 bases, J shed 1 base, and the junction held 18 bases outside the gene matches. CDR1 and CDR2 (germline): MDHEN, SYDVKM. This CDR3 is built from 18 residues. The CDR3 DNA sequence: TGTGCCAGCAGCCAATATCCTTACAGGGGAAAGGGATCCTACGAGCAGTACTTC. This codes for CASSQYPYRGKGSYEQYF.

The rearrangement links TRBV7-9 to TRBJ2-5; 10 bases align to TRBD1. This CDR3 has 15 amino acids. In germline, CDR1 is SEHNR, CDR2 FQNEAQ (reference sequence). V gave up 4 bases and J gave up 5 bases; unmatched junction bases: 7. The CDR3 coding sequence is TGTGCCAGCAGCTATGACAGGGGGCTAAGGGAGACCCAGTACTTC. Amino acids: CASSYDRGLRETQYF.

This clone appeared a few times. The rearrangement joins TRBV27 to TRBJ2-1; 9 bases agree with TRBD1. This CDR3 has 15 residues. V gave up 4 bases and J gave up 4 bases; unmatched junction bases: 5. From germline, CDR1 is MNHEY and CDR2 SMNVEV (reference sequence). For the CDR3, the DNA is TGTGCCAGCAGTTCAACGACAGGGGGGTACAATGAGCAGTTCTTC. Translated: CASSSTTGGYNEQFF.

The chain employs TRBV7-9 and TRBJ1-1; D unclear. Trimming stripped 5 bases from V and 6 bases from J, with 10 bases between. Germline V gives CDR1 SEHNR, CDR2 FQNEAQ (reference sequence). The CDR3 loop spans 12 amino acids. This chain's CDR3 is CASSPSTAEAFF. The CDR3 DNA sequence: TGTGCCAGCAGCCCGTCTACCGCTGAAGCTTTCTTT.

This chain uses TRBV7-2 with TRBJ2-1; no definite D call. Germline CDR1 and CDR2: SGHTA and FQGNSA. This CDR3 is built from 14 residues. Deletions cut 2 bases from V and 8 bases from J, with 13 bases between. The CDR3 nucleotides read TGTGCCAGCAGCTTATTAACCAGAAGCGATGAGCAGTTCTTC. It translates to CASSLLTRSDEQFF. The whole variable domain, filled in from reference TRBV7-2 and TRBJ2-1, reads GAGVSQSPSNKVTEKGKDVELRCDPISGHTALYWYRQSLGQGLEFLIYFQGNSAPDKSGLPSDRFSAERTGGSVSTLTIQRTQQEDSAVYLCASSLLTRSDEQFFGPGTRLTVL.

V usage is TRBV6-6 and J usage is TRBJ2-7, with TRBD1 as a possible D gene (6 bases). Per germline, CDR1 MNHNY and CDR2 SVGAGI (reference sequence). Trimming took off 6 bases at V and 2 bases at J, with 14 bases between the two ends. This CDR3 has 14 amino acids. The CDR3 DNA reads TGTGCCAGCAGCTTTAGGGACATGCCCTACGAGCAGTACTTC. Translating it yields CASSFRDMPYEQYF.

This clone was seen only a few times. The chain links TRBV9 to TRBJ1-5; 12 bases fit TRBD1. The CDR3 has 15 residues. Germline CDR1 SGDLS, CDR2 YYNGEE. With 3 bases clipped from V and 5 bases from J, the junction kept 3 bases outside the gene matches. CDR3 residues: CASSAGTGGHQPQHF. The CDR3 nucleotides are TGTGCCAGCAGCGCTGGGACAGGGGGCCATCAGCCCCAGCATTTT. The full variable domain, in which reference TRBV9 and TRBJ1-5 provide the parts outside the CDR3, is DSGVTQTPKHLITATGQRVTLRCSPRSGDLSVYWYQQSLDQGLQFLIQYYNGEERAKGNILERFSAQQFPDLHSELNLSSLELGDSALYFCASSAGTGGHQPQHFGDGTRLSIL.

Only a few counts were recorded for this clone. The V gene is TRBV5-6, the J gene TRBJ1-1; possible D gene TRBD1, 5 bases. The CDR3 sequence is 12 residues long. Trimming cost V 2 bases and J 8 bases, with 10 bases left between them. Germline values: CDR1 SGHDT, CDR2 YYEEEE. In DNA, the CDR3 is TGTGCCAGCAGCTTAGGGGCAGGGGAAGCTTTCTTT. Its translation is CASSLGAGEAFF. The whole variable domain, remainder taken from reference TRBV5-6 and TRBJ1-1, is DAGVTQSPTHLIKTRGQQVTLRCSPKSGHDTVSWYQQALGQGPQFIFQYYEEEERQRGNFPDRFSGHQFPNYSSELNVNALLLGDSALYLCASSLGAGEAFFGQGTRLTVV.

The chain couples TRBV7-3 to TRBJ2-7; TRBD1 matches at 11 bases. CDR3 length: 17 residues. With 3 bases clipped from V and 3 bases from J, the junction kept 10 bases outside the gene matches. Germline V CDR1 and CDR2: SGHTA, FQGTGA. The CDR3 spells CASSLSAPGTGGYEQYF. In DNA, the CDR3 is TGTGCCAGCAGCTTGTCTGCTCCCGGGACAGGGGGCTACGAGCAGTACTTC.

The rearrangement joins TRBV5-1 to TRBJ1-1; no firm D call. The germline V gene encodes CDR1 SGHRS and CDR2 YFSETQ. The CDR3 covers 14 residues. V was cut by 2 bases and J by 5 bases, with 13 bases left in between. CDR3 sequence: CASSFSRDSTEAFF. The CDR3 DNA is TGCGCCAGCAGCTTCAGCCGGGATTCAACTGAAGCTTTCTTT.

This chain connects TRBV7-2 to TRBJ2-5, with TRBD1 matching over 8 bases. This CDR3 is 19 amino acids long. Unmatched junction bases numbered 24, after V lost 7 bases and J lost 5 bases. CDR1 is SGHTA, CDR2 FQGNSA, per germline. CDR3 DNA: TGTGCCAGCAACATGGACAGGGAGATGATTCGGGAAATTGAGGAGACCCAGTACTTC. Protein: CASNMDREMIREIEETQYF.

The CDR3 coding sequence is TGCAGCGTTGTGCTGGGACAGGGGAGGATTGCGCAGTACTTC. This gives the protein CSVVLGQGRIAQYF. The rearrangement links TRBV29-1 to TRBJ2-7; 10 bases match TRBD1. Germline lookup yields CDR1 SQVTM and CDR2 ANQGSEA. CDR3 length: 14 amino acids. V was clipped by 4 bases and J by 9 bases; unmatched bases: 12.

This clone is a singleton in its sample. This chain uses TRBV5-4 with TRBJ1-1; 7 bases match TRBD1. The CDR3 has 14 amino acids. Unmatched junction bases numbered 12, after V lost 7 bases and J lost 6 bases. In germline, CDR1 is SGHNT, CDR2 YYREEE (reference sequence). The CDR3 DNA reads as TGTGCCAGCTCCTCCCCCAAGGGGGCCGCTGAAGCTTTCTTT. Amino acids: CASSSPKGAAEAFF.